The 14 T cell receptor beta chains listed next were all sequenced from one sample in a study of T cells in Graves' hyperthyroidism and ophthalmopathy. Amplification yielded TCR beta CDR3 regions, with RNA transcripts as the source. Primed by the HTBI set, a first-round RT-PCR was run on the TCR CDR3. TCRdb itself ran the multiplex PCR reads through MiXCR, one entry per CDR3 protein. The table lists under 350,000 distinct CDR3 sequences, roughly 23% of them singletons. Sequenced input: blood. The receptors were sampled from a woman aged 50 to 60 with Graves' hyperthyroidism.

The sample holds a few counts of this clonotype. This could be a read error, since a much larger clone is one nucleotide away. The CDR3 loop is CASSEQRTDTQYF. CDR3 sequence (DNA): TGTGCCAGCAGTGAACAGCGCACAGATACGCAGTATTTT. J is TRBJ2-3 and V is TRBV6-4; no clear D. V was trimmed by 3 bases and J by 1 base, leaving 5 bases between them. The CDR3 totals 13 residues. Germline V gene lookup returns CDR1 MRHNA and CDR2 SNTAGT.

This clonotype showed up many times. J is TRBJ2-7 and V is TRBV30; D might be TRBD1 or TRBD2, each matching 5 bases. The CDR3 is 13 residues long. Germline lookup yields CDR1 GTSNPN and CDR2 SVGIG (reference sequence). V lost 3 bases, J lost 1 base, and 10 bases lay in between. CDR3 sequence reads: CAWSPGRSYEQYF. The CDR3 DNA is TGTGCCTGGAGCCCGGGACGGTCCTACGAGCAGTACTTC.

The rearrangement links TRBV2 to TRBJ1-6, with D hard to call. Trimming took 6 bases from V and 4 from J, leaving 10 bases between them. Germline CDR1 is SNHLY and CDR2 is FYNNEI. CDR3 length: 14 amino acids. CDR3 in DNA: TGTGCCAGCAGCTTCACAGAGTATAATTCACCCCTCCACTTT. Encoded protein: CASSFTEYNSPLHF.

The rearrangement joins TRBV19 to TRBJ1-2, with 9 positions matching TRBD1. V lost 6 bases to trimming and J lost 1 base; unmatched junction nucleotides: 12. The CDR3 length is 17 residues. Per the germline V gene, CDR1 is LNHDA and CDR2 is SQIVND (reference sequence). In DNA, the CDR3 is TGTGCCAGTAGACCGGAACACAGGGGGCGGTTTAACTATGGCTACACCTTC. Protein product: CASRPEHRGRFNYGYTF.

This clonotype came up a few times. The chain carries TRBV6-2 or TRBV6-3 and TRBJ2-5; a possible D gene is TRBD1 (5 bases). CDR3 length: 16 residues. Germline values: CDR1 MNHEY, CDR2 SVGEGT. The V end lost 5 bases, the J end lost 3 bases, and 19 bases lay between the germline ends. The CDR3 loop reads CASSPPPRTMKETQYF. CDR3 sequence (DNA): TGTGCCAGCAGTCCCCCCCCGCGGACAATGAAAGAGACCCAGTACTTC.

This clonotype has a count of ten or more. The V gene is TRBV7-9, the J gene TRBJ2-3, with TRBD2 matching 10 bases. The length of the CDR3 is 16 residues. CDR1 is SEHNR, CDR2 FQNEAQ, per germline (reference sequence). The J segment lost 6 bases and the V segment lost 1 base, leaving 7 bases of the junction unmatched. CDR3 residues: CASSLGLAGEADTQYF. CDR3 sequence (DNA): TGTGCCAGCAGCTTAGGTCTAGCGGGAGAAGCGGATACGCAGTATTTT.

The table lists this clonotype with many counts. This sequence joins TRBV7-6 and TRBJ2-1; D not certain. Germline CDR1 is SGHVS and CDR2 is FNYEAQ. Trimming pared 4 bases from V and 3 bases from J, leaving 10 bases between. CDR3 length: 14 amino acids. CDR3: CASSSPKGYNEQFF. As DNA, the CDR3 is TGTGCCAGCAGCTCCCCGAAAGGCTACAATGAGCAGTTCTTC.

The chain couples TRBV10-3 to TRBJ2-7, with 7 nucleotides matching TRBD1. The CDR3 is 13 residues long. Germline V lookup: CDR1 ENHRY, CDR2 SYGVKD. V was clipped by 8 bases and J by 2 bases; unmatched bases: 6. DNA of the CDR3: TGTGCCATCGGACCCGGGACAGCCTACGAGCAGTACTTC. Protein: CAIGPGTAYEQYF.

In this sample, this clonotype turned up many times. The chain couples TRBV28 to TRBJ2-1; D uncertain. The V and J ends lost 5 bases and 10 bases respectively, with 9 bases between them. The CDR3 consists of 11 residues. Germline-derived CDR1 and CDR2 are MDHEN and SYDVKM. The CDR3 DNA sequence: TGTGCCAGCAGTGCTTTCCCCGAGCAGTTCTTC. Encoded protein: CASSAFPEQFF.

Many counts were recorded for this clonotype. The chain has TRBV3-1 and TRBJ1-6; D gene uncertain. The CDR3 length is 15 residues. The V gene lost 3 bases and the J gene lost 11 bases, with 17 bases spanning the gap. Germline-derived CDR1 and CDR2 are LGHDT and YNNKEL (reference sequence). This CDR3 is CASSQMDGVGPPLHF. The CDR3 DNA is TGTGCCAGCAGCCAGATGGACGGGGTCGGGCCACCCCTCCACTTT. The variable domain in full, completed from reference TRBV3-1 and TRBJ1-6, reads DTAVSQTPKYLVTQMGNDKSIKCEQNLGHDTMYWYKQDSKKFLKIMFSYNNKELIINETVPNRFSPKSPDKAHLNLHINSLELGDSAVYFCASSQMDGVGPPLHFGNGTRLTVT.

The gene calls are TRBV7-3 and TRBJ2-1; 8 bases match TRBD2. Per the germline V gene, CDR1 is SGHTA and CDR2 is FQGTGA. Unmatched junction bases numbered 10, after V lost 6 bases and J lost 6 bases. The CDR3 runs to 15 residues. The CDR3 DNA follows: TGTGCCAGCAGGTCTAGCGGGCAGTATACCAATGAGCAGTTCTTC. It yields the protein CASRSSGQYTNEQFF.

This clonotype was counted at least ten times. The chain has TRBV2 and TRBJ2-2, with a weak D call TRBD1 (6 bases). The CDR3 sequence is 13 residues long. Per the germline V gene, CDR1 is SNHLY and CDR2 is FYNNEI. The V end lost 7 bases, the J end lost 5 bases, and 11 bases lay between the germline ends. This chain's CDR3 is CASTDRSTGELFF. The CDR3 region has the DNA TGTGCCAGCACCGACAGGTCGACCGGGGAGCTGTTTTTT.

This clonotype has a count of ten or more. The chain has TRBV11-2 and TRBJ1-1; D is undetermined. CDR1 and CDR2 from the germline V gene are SGHAT and FQNNGV. The CDR3 is made up of 14 amino acids. The V end lost 0 bases, the J end lost 5 bases, and 10 bases lay between the germline ends. The CDR3 sequence: CASSLDPGRTEAFF. The CDR3 DNA reads as TGTGCCAGCAGCTTAGATCCTGGCAGAACTGAAGCTTTCTTT.

This clonotype has a count of ten or more. The CDR3 DNA sequence: TGCGCCAGCAGCTTGGGCGGAAGTAACAATCAGCCCCAGCATTTT. It translates to CASSLGGSNNQPQHF. The rearrangement joins TRBV5-1 to TRBJ1-5; no clear D. V lost 0 bases, J lost 3 bases, and 10 bases lay in between. The CDR3 totals 15 residues. Germline loops: CDR1 SGHRS, CDR2 YFSETQ.